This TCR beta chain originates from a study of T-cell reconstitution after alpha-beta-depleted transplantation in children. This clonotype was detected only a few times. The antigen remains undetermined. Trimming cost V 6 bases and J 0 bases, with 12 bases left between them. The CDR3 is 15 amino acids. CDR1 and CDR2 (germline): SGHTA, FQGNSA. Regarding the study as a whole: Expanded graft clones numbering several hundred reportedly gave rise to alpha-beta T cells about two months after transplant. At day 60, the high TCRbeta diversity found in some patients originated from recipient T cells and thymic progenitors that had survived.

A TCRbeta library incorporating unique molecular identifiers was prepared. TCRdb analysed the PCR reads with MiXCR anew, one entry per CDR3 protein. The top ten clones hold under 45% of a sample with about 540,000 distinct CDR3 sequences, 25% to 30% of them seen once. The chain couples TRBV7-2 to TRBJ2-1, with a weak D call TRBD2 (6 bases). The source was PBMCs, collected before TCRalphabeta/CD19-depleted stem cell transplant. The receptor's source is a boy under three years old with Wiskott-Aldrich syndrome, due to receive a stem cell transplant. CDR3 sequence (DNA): TGTGCCAGCAGGGCCGGGACTTTCTCCTACAATGAGCAGTTCTTC. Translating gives CASRAGTFSYNEQFF.